The sequence of this TCR beta chain was determined in a study of monozygotic twins with inflammatory bowel disease. Findings of the study overall: IBD-affected twins scored below their healthy co-twins in TCRbeta diversity (inverse Simpson). No separation of different T cell subtypes was possible.

Remarks on this clonotype: Its antigen is not known.

TCRdb reworked the 5' RACE reads into one entry per CDR3 protein, no DNA. The sample has roughly 330,000 distinct CDR3 sequences; the top ten hold 2% to 2.5%. Sampling involved one blood draw (roughly 2.4 ml) for every donor. This clonotype was sampled from a human donor with ulcerative colitis or Crohn's disease, or a healthy co-twin of an affected twin (not recorded which). Sequencing input: blood.

The CDR3 reads CASSSHRGLEGTDTQYF. The chain is built from TRBV7-3 and TRBJ2-3; the D gene TCRdb calls, TRBD1, cannot be checked with no DNA. Germline CDR1 SGHTA, CDR2 FQGTGA. The CDR3 loop spans 17 amino acids.